These T cell receptor beta chains were read from a single sample in a study of T cell repertoires in ileal Crohn's disease. Generated by immunoSEQ multiplex PCR, the TCRdb table keeps only in-frame clones and is missing some. The sample records about 13,000 clones, roughly 80% being singletons. Sequencing used ileal tissue. Source of these receptors: an adult with Crohn's disease. Both conserved end residues are part of each CDR3. A D gene is named only where the DNA matches it firmly. The size of a clone is reported for some rows only, either as once, few or many, or as a class for expanded clones.

clone_size j_call d_call v_call cdr3_aa cdr3_nt
NA TRBJ2-1 TRBD2 TRBV2 CASSGVRGDEQFF TGTGCCAGCAGTGGGGTTCGGGGGGATGAGCAGTTCTTC
NA TRBJ1-5 TRBD1 TRBV5-6 CASSLMGQGLNQPQHF TGTGCCAGCAGCTTAATGGGACAGGGGCTTAATCAGCCCCAGCATTTT
few TRBJ1-5 NA TRBV19 CASSPGGGNSNQPQHF TGTGCCAGTAGTCCTGGAGGCGGGAATAGCAATCAGCCCCAGCATTTT
NA TRBJ1-2 NA TRBV20-1 CSAPFNYGYTF TGCAGTGCTCCTTTTAACTATGGCTACACCTTC
NA TRBJ2-5 NA TRBV27 CASSPGTVYQETQYF TGTGCCAGCAGTCCCGGGACTGTGTACCAAGAGACCCAGTACTTC
NA TRBJ1-4 NA TRBV18 CASSPNKKGTFLF TGTGCCAGCTCACCCAACAAAAAGGGGACATTCCTTTTT
NA TRBJ1-5 TRBD1 TRBV5-1 CASSSTGGNQPQHF TGCGCCAGCAGCTCGACAGGGGGTAATCAGCCCCAGCATTTT
few TRBJ1-2 TRBD1 TRBV6-1 CASSEARDRLFYGYTF TGTGCCAGCAGTGAAGCAAGGGACAGGTTATTCTATGGCTACACCTTC
NA TRBJ2-2 NA TRBV6-4 CASSVLAGDTGELFF TGTGCCAGCAGTGTGTTGGCAGGGGACACCGGGGAGCTGTTTTTT
NA TRBJ2-7 NA TRBV28 CASSPPSGFSYEQYF TGTGCCAGCAGCCCCCCCAGCGGGTTCTCCTACGAGCAGTACTTC
NA TRBJ1-2 TRBD1 TRBV5-5 CASSYRTGGEGYTF TGTGCCAGCAGCTATAGGACAGGGGGCGAGGGCTACACCTTC
NA TRBJ1-2 NA TRBV7-2 CASSPGGSNYGYTF TGTGCCAGCAGCCCAGGTGGGAGTAACTATGGCTACACCTTC
NA TRBJ1-2 TRBD1 TRBV29-1 CSVTGGAYGYTF TGCAGCGTTACAGGGGGCGCTTATGGCTACACCTTC
NA TRBJ2-2 TRBD2 TRBV5-1 CASSRLVAGGPQNTGELFF TGCGCCAGCAGCCGGTTGGTAGCGGGAGGGCCCCAAAACACCGGGGAGCTGTTTTTT
NA TRBJ2-1 TRBD1 TRBV10-3 CAISEADRGMNNEQFF TGTGCCATCAGTGAGGCGGACAGGGGAATGAACAATGAGCAGTTCTTC
few TRBJ1-3 NA TRBV29-1 CSVRRGSGNTIYF TGCAGCGTTCGTCGGGGATCTGGAAACACCATATATTTT
NA TRBJ1-3 NA TRBV9 CASSVGRFSGNTIYF TGTGCCAGCAGCGTAGGGAGATTCTCTGGAAACACCATATATTTT
NA TRBJ2-1 TRBD1 TRBV5-6 CASNPTDRVKNEQFF TGTGCCAGCAACCCCACCGACAGGGTGAAAAATGAGCAGTTCTTC
NA TRBJ2-3 NA TRBV5-1 CASSLAGRGSSTDTQYF TGCGCCAGCAGCTTGGCAGGAAGGGGGTCTAGCACAGATACGCAGTATTTT
NA TRBJ1-4 TRBD1 TRBV7-3 CASSYTGTGAEKLFF TGTGCCAGCAGCTACACCGGGACAGGGGCTGAAAAACTGTTTTTT
NA TRBJ1-2 TRBD1 TRBV11-2 CASSLGQGAPYGYTF TGTGCCAGCAGCCTGGGACAGGGGGCCCCCTATGGCTACACCTTC
NA TRBJ2-1 TRBD1 TRBV19 CATRDRLQTGSVF TGTGCCACCCGGGACAGACTACAAACCGGGTCGGTCTTC
NA TRBJ1-5 NA TRBV19 CASSPRGGNQPQHF TGTGCCAGTAGTCCTCGGGGGGGCAATCAGCCCCAGCATTTT
NA TRBJ2-1 NA TRBV11-2 CASTPLVVLVGEQFF TGTGCCAGCACCCCATTGGTTGTGCTGGTCGGTGAGCAGTTCTTC
once TRBJ1-5 NA TRBV27 CASSFQLNQPQHF TGTGCCAGCAGTTTCCAATTGAATCAGCCCCAGCATTTT
NA TRBJ1-1 NA TRBV4-3 CASSQVLGVGKTEAFF TGCGCCAGCAGCCAAGTTTTAGGGGTTGGAAAAACTGAAGCTTTCTTT
once TRBJ2-4 NA TRBV29-1 CSVARAGAKNIQYF TGCAGCGTAGCAAGGGCAGGGGCCAAAAACATTCAGTACTTC
NA TRBJ2-2 TRBD2 TRBV6-1 CASSEAVAGDRELFF TGTGCCAGCAGTGAAGCGGTGGCGGGGGACCGGGAGCTGTTTTTT
NA TRBJ1-2 NA TRBV5-1 CASSSDQTAYGYTF TGCGCCAGCAGCTCGGACCAGACAGCCTATGGCTACACCTTC
few TRBJ2-1 TRBD2 TRBV5-1 CASSNRGGLAGPNEQFF TGCGCCAGCAGCAATCGCGGGGGACTAGCGGGACCCAATGAGCAGTTCTTC
NA TRBJ1-4 TRBD1 TRBV29-1 CSVSGGSSTNEKLFF TGCAGCGTTTCAGGGGGTTCATCAACTAATGAAAAACTGTTTTTT
NA TRBJ2-7 NA TRBV7-2 CASSLEREQYF TGTGCCAGCAGCTTAGAGCGAGAGCAGTACTTC
NA TRBJ2-1 TRBD2 TRBV15 CATSRDESRGGARNEQFF TGTGCCACCAGCAGAGATGAGTCTCGCGGGGGGGCCCGAAATGAGCAGTTCTTC
NA TRBJ1-1 TRBD1 TRBV6-1 CASSAGQENTEAFF TGTGCCAGCAGTGCCGGACAGGAGAACACTGAAGCTTTCTTT
NA TRBJ2-1 TRBD2 TRBV7-2 CASTQRGGRYNEQFF TGTGCCAGCACCCAACGGGGGGGGCGGTACAATGAGCAGTTCTTC
NA TRBJ2-7 NA TRBV2 CASRVGGGLGEQYF TGTGCCAGCAGGGTCGGTGGAGGGTTGGGCGAGCAGTACTTC
NA TRBJ2-1 TRBD2 TRBV7-2 CASSLDAGVFYNEQFF TGTGCCAGCAGCTTAGACGCGGGGGTCTTCTACAATGAGCAGTTCTTC
NA TRBJ2-7 NA TRBV6-1 CASTEARGGSYEQYF TGTGCCAGCACCGAAGCCCGGGGAGGCTCCTACGAGCAGTACTTC
NA TRBJ2-3 NA TRBV27 CASSEERLTDTQYF TGTGCCAGCAGTGAGGAGCGGCTCACAGATACGCAGTATTTT
few TRBJ2-7 NA TRBV10-3 CAISAGSEQYF TGTGCCATCAGCGCCGGGAGCGAGCAGTACTTC
NA TRBJ2-3 NA TRBV7-9 CASSQGLTTDTQYF TGTGCCAGCAGCCAGGGACTCACCACAGATACGCAGTATTTT
few TRBJ1-2 TRBD1 TRBV19 CASSIGTGVSGSYTF TGTGCCAGTAGTATAGGTACAGGGGTCAGCGGAAGCTACACCTTC
once TRBJ2-5 TRBD2 TRBV5-1 CASSYGQTSGSMETQYF TGCGCCAGCAGCTATGGTCAGACTAGCGGGAGTATGGAGACCCAGTACTTC
NA TRBJ2-3 NA TRBV2 CASLRLSTDTQYF TGTGCCAGCCTTAGACTTAGCACAGATACGCAGTATTTT
NA TRBJ2-5 TRBD2 TRBV6-1 CASQILAGEETQYF TGTGCCAGCCAAATACTAGCGGGAGAAGAGACCCAGTACTTC
NA TRBJ2-7 TRBD2 TRBV7-2 CASSEAGGSSYEQYF TGTGCCAGCAGCGAAGCGGGAGGCAGCTCCTACGAGCAGTACTTC
NA TRBJ2-7 TRBD2 TRBV7-2 CASSLGPSGSSYEQYF TGTGCCAGCAGCTTAGGCCCCAGCGGGAGCTCCTACGAGCAGTACTTC
NA TRBJ2-1 TRBD2 TRBV27 CASRVSGGVYNEQFF TGTGCCAGCAGGGTTAGCGGGGGGGTTTACAATGAGCAGTTCTTC
few TRBJ1-1 NA TRBV6-5 CASRKGTENTEAFF TGTGCCAGCAGGAAGGGGACTGAGAACACTGAAGCTTTCTTT
NA TRBJ2-3 TRBD1 TRBV30 CAWSVDRAADTQYF TGTGCCTGGAGTGTAGACAGGGCCGCAGATACGCAGTATTTT
NA TRBJ2-7 NA TRBV29-1 CSVGPGDYEQYF TGCAGCGTTGGACCTGGCGACTACGAGCAGTACTTC
few TRBJ1-2 NA TRBV19 CASSAGSPKGYGYTF TGTGCCAGTAGTGCGGGCTCTCCCAAGGGCTATGGCTACACCTTC
few TRBJ1-6 TRBD1 TRBV19 CASGTEINSPLHF TGTGCCAGTGGGACAGAGATTAATTCACCCCTCCACTTT
few TRBJ2-3 NA TRBV7-9 CASSLSLGGSTDTQYF TGTGCCAGCAGCTTGTCACTAGGCGGTAGCACAGATACGCAGTATTTT